This entry describes one T cell receptor (beta chain). V lost 5 bases and J lost 7; bases outside the gene matches: 7. The CDR3 runs to 12 residues. Germline loops: CDR1 GTSNPN, CDR2 SVGIG (reference sequence). This specimen belongs to a study of blood T cell repertoires in COVID-19. Overall study context: The origin of the acute and convalescent COVID-19 samples was the United States, Italy and Spain. From T cells, B-cell-depleted T cells, or PBMCs came the material, which was cDNA or gDNA.

In the original processing: Using reference gene primer amplification, nucleated cell counts were estimated. Libraries were prepared by immunoSEQ multiplex PCR; TCRdb keeps only in-frame clonotypes and omits some of them. For V, J and clone size, that table is used; D and trimming come from the DNA. The table has some 210,000 clones, about 90% seen once. Sequenced sample: peripheral blood. This chain connects TRBV30 to TRBJ1-2; the match to TRBD1 covers 7 bases. The clonotype originates from a man aged 30 to 39 with acute or convalescent COVID-19. The CDR3 here is CAWQINRGGYTF. The CDR3 DNA reads as TGTGCCTGGCAGATAAACAGGGGTGGCTACACCTTC.